This is a list of T cell receptor beta chains from one sample in a study of T cell responses to AZD1222 COVID-19 vaccine. TCRdb keeps only in-frame clones here, not all; method: immunoSEQ multiplex PCR. The data contain roughly 180,000 clones, approximately 90% of them singletons. This material consisted of peripheral blood, taken on day 0 of AZD1222 vaccination. The origin of the receptors is an adult in good health. The CDR3 runs from the conserved cysteine through the conserved F or W. D genes are given only for firm matches. Some rows mark clone size as missing; the rest say once, few, many or name a class of expanded clone.

-,TRBJ2-1,TRBD2,TRBV6-4,CASSDRGLAGQRGYNEQFF,TGTGCCAGCAGTGATCGAGGACTAGCGGGGCAGAGGGGCTACAATGAGCAGTTCTTC
-,TRBJ2-7,TRBD2,TRBV27,CASSSNPTSAVSYEQYF,TGTGCCAGCAGTTCAAACCCTACTAGCGCCGTATCCTACGAGCAGTACTTC
few,TRBJ1-4,-,TRBV11-2,CASSFSLGGEKLFF,TGTGCCAGCAGCTTTTCCCTAGGGGGTGAAAAACTGTTTTTT
once,TRBJ2-7,-,TRBV6-5,CASRAGYEQYF,TGTGCCAGCAGGGCGGGTTACGAGCAGTACTTC
-,TRBJ2-7,TRBD1,TRBV19,CASSVGQGPYEQYF,TGTGCCAGTAGTGTCGGACAGGGACCCTACGAGCAGTACTTC
-,TRBJ1-5,TRBD1,TRBV18,CASSLSPDRGGNQPQHF,TGTGCCAGCTCACTCAGCCCGGACAGGGGGGGCAATCAGCCCCAGCATTTT
once,TRBJ2-7,-,TRBV2,CASRRSGDEQYF,TGTGCCAGCCGCCGATCTGGGGACGAGCAGTACTTC
once,TRBJ1-1,-,TRBV6-2/TRBV6-3,CASSYSIVMNTEAFF,TGTGCCAGCAGTTACTCGATCGTCATGAACACTGAAGCTTTCTTT
-,TRBJ2-5,-,TRBV11-1,CASSFGPQETQYF,TGTGCCAGCAGCTTTGGGCCTCAAGAGACCCAGTACTTC
-,TRBJ1-2,TRBD1,TRBV3-1/TRBV3-2,CASSPVQGNRYGYTF,TGTGCCAGCAGCCCAGTACAGGGGAATCGTTATGGCTACACCTTC
-,TRBJ2-7,TRBD1,TRBV7-9,CASSLGTGGPYEQYF,TGTGCCAGCAGCTTGGGGACAGGGGGCCCATACGAGCAGTACTTC
-,TRBJ1-2,-,TRBV6-5,CASSYSSSRNYGYTF,TGTGCCAGCAGTTACTCGTCAAGCCGCAACTATGGCTACACCTTC
-,TRBJ2-7,-,TRBV19,CASRRAPLKVYEQYF,TGTGCCAGCCGCCGGGCACCCCTAAAGGTCTACGAGCAGTACTTC
-,TRBJ2-2,TRBD1,TRBV18,CASGGQGSTGELFF,TGTGCCAGCGGGGGACAGGGAAGCACCGGGGAGCTGTTTTTT
-,TRBJ2-7,TRBD1,TRBV5-1,CASSDGQGYEQYF,TGCGCCAGCAGCGACGGACAGGGGTACGAGCAGTACTTC
-,TRBJ1-1,TRBD1,TRBV5-1,CASSRPDRDTEAFF,TGCGCCAGCAGCCGGCCTGACAGGGACACTGAAGCTTTCTTT
-,TRBJ2-7,-,TRBV6-5,CASSPMVTGYEQYF,TGTGCCAGCAGCCCAATGGTTACAGGTTACGAGCAGTACTTC
-,TRBJ1-5,TRBD1,TRBV19,CASSMGADRGFSNQPQHF,TGTGCCAGTAGTATGGGGGCGGACAGGGGGTTTAGCAATCAGCCCCAGCATTTT
-,TRBJ2-1,-,TRBV9,CASSPIPKQENEQFF,TGTGCCAGCAGCCCCATCCCTAAACAGGAGAATGAGCAGTTCTTC
-,TRBJ2-3,TRBD2,TRBV2,CASTPGGMTDTQYF,TGTGCCAGCACGCCGGGGGGGATGACAGATACGCAGTATTTT
-,TRBJ2-3,-,TRBV5-1,CASSLETGPDTQYF,TGCGCCAGCAGCTTGGAAACGGGACCTGATACGCAGTATTTT
-,TRBJ2-7,TRBD2,TRBV6-5,CASTLAGGSYEQYF,TGTGCCAGCACTCTAGCGGGGGGGTCCTACGAGCAGTACTTC
-,TRBJ1-1,TRBD1,TRBV5-1,CASSLQGVGTEAFF,TGCGCCAGCAGCTTGCAGGGGGTAGGTACTGAAGCTTTCTTT
-,TRBJ2-2,-,TRBV11-2,CASSPLDTGELFF,TGTGCCAGCAGCCCACTAGACACCGGGGAGCTGTTTTTT
-,TRBJ1-4,-,TRBV7-2,CASQSAGGNEKLFF,TGTGCCTCTCAAAGCGCAGGCGGTAATGAAAAACTGTTTTTT
-,TRBJ1-4,-,TRBV6-2/TRBV6-3,CASSYRGPEKLFF,TGTGCCAGCAGTTACCGGGGTCCCGAAAAACTGTTTTTT
-,TRBJ2-7,-,TRBV6-5,CASRWDKSYEQYF,TGTGCCAGCAGATGGGACAAGTCCTACGAGCAGTACTTC
-,TRBJ2-7,-,TRBV12-1,CASNFGVSVYEQYF,TGTGCCAGCAACTTCGGGGTTTCAGTCTACGAGCAGTACTTC
-,TRBJ1-5,-,TRBV6-5,CASSPTGATNQPQHF,TGTGCCAGCAGCCCGACCGGGGCAACCAATCAGCCCCAGCATTTT
-,TRBJ1-5,-,TRBV7-2,CASSSSGRPNQPQHF,TGTGCCAGCAGCTCCTCGGGACGGCCCAATCAGCCCCAGCATTTT
-,TRBJ1-4,-,TRBV11-3,CASSRRNPTNEKLFF,TGTGCCAGCAGCCGACGGAATCCAACTAATGAAAAACTGTTTTTT
once,TRBJ2-3,-,TRBV9,CASSVATGADTQYF,TGTGCCAGCAGCGTAGCCACGGGCGCAGATACGCAGTATTTT
-,TRBJ2-7,-,TRBV11-1,CASSAYRSSYEQYF,TGTGCCAGCAGCGCGTACAGGAGCTCCTACGAGCAGTACTTC
-,TRBJ1-2,TRBD1,TRBV2,CASSADREGGYTF,TGTGCCAGCAGTGCCGACAGGGAGGGTGGCTACACCTTC
-,TRBJ2-1,TRBD1,TRBV5-4,CASSLIGQGVSEQFF,TGTGCCAGCAGCTTGATCGGCCAGGGGGTGTCCGAGCAGTTCTTC
-,TRBJ1-1,TRBD1,TRBV6-4,CASSANYGQANTEAFF,TGTGCCAGCAGTGCCAACTACGGACAGGCGAACACTGAAGCTTTCTTT
-,TRBJ1-1,-,TRBV10-3,CAISNTGTEAFF,TGTGCCATCAGTAACACAGGGACTGAAGCTTTCTTT
-,TRBJ2-5,-,TRBV30,CAWGPAAWGTQYF,TGTGCCTGGGGCCCTGCGGCGTGGGGGACCCAGTACTTC
-,TRBJ1-2,TRBD1,TRBV9,CASSAGQGDGYTF,TGTGCCAGCAGCGCCGGACAGGGGGATGGCTACACCTTC
-,TRBJ1-2,-,TRBV6-5,CASSYQGQNYYGYTF,TGTGCCAGCAGTTACCAGGGACAAAATTACTATGGCTACACCTTC
-,TRBJ1-2,-,TRBV12-3/TRBV12-4,CASTPGWNYGYTF,TGTGCCAGCACTCCGGGGTGGAACTATGGCTACACCTTC
-,TRBJ2-7,-,TRBV3-1/TRBV3-2,CASSQAPGSSYEQYF,TGTGCCAGCAGCCAAGCCCCGGGTAGCTCCTACGAGCAGTACTTC
-,TRBJ2-1,TRBD2,TRBV19,CASSPTLAGLYNEQFF,TGTGCCAGTAGTCCTACACTAGCGGGACTTTACAATGAGCAGTTCTTC
-,TRBJ2-1,TRBD2,TRBV7-9,CASSSISGGSYNEQFF,TGTGCCAGCAGCTCCATTAGCGGGGGCTCCTACAATGAGCAGTTCTTC
-,TRBJ2-5,TRBD2,TRBV18,CASSGGRKETQYF,TGTGCCAGCTCGGGAGGGAGAAAAGAGACCCAGTACTTC
-,TRBJ2-7,-,TRBV18,CASSPATREQYF,TGTGCCAGCTCACCGGCGACTAGAGAGCAGTACTTC
once,TRBJ1-4,-,TRBV6-5,CASSYSLNGEKLFF,TGTGCCAGCAGTTACTCACTTAACGGGGAAAAACTGTTTTTT